The 20 T cell receptor beta chains below were found in one sample sequenced in a study of T cells in localized non-small cell lung cancer. Measured with immunoSEQ multiplex PCR; TCRdb has only the in-frame clones, and not every one. The sample shows 59,000 or so clones, approximately 93% of them seen only once. The starting material was peripheral blood, obtained before any cancer treatment. The receptor source for this set is a man aged 40 to 75 with stage I lung adenocarcinoma.

The chain links TRBV5-5 to TRBJ2-1; the match to TRBD2 covers 9 bases. V was pared by 6 bases and J by 1 base, with 8 bases of the junction left unmatched. CDR1 is SGHKS and CDR2 is YYEKEE in the germline V gene (reference sequence). This CDR3 region has 16 residues. CDR3 DNA: TGTGCCAGCAACCATGTAGCGGGAGTGTCCTACAATGAGCAGTTCTTC. Its translation is CASNHVAGVSYNEQFF.

The chain joins TRBV9 to TRBJ2-7; 8 nucleotides line up with TRBD1. With 9 bases clipped from V and 4 bases from J, the junction kept 12 bases outside the gene matches. Germline CDR1 reads SGDLS; CDR2 reads YYNGEE. The CDR3 runs 14 residues. CDR3 nucleotide sequence: TGTGCCAACGGACCCGGCGGACAGGGTTACGAGCAGTACTTC. Its protein is CANGPGGQGYEQYF.

The rearrangement joins TRBV30 to TRBJ2-2; D not certain. The CDR3 spans 15 residues. V was trimmed by 4 bases and J by 3 bases, leaving 15 bases between them. Germline-derived CDR1 and CDR2 are GTSNPN and SVGIG (reference sequence). The DNA of the CDR3 is TGTGCCTGGAAAGAGGCAGCTCGGGACACCGGGGAGCTGTTTTTT. As protein: CAWKEAARDTGELFF.

In the case of this clone: Other DNA sequences within the sample encode an identical CDR3. The chain recombines TRBV11-2 with TRBJ1-3, with TRBD1 as a possible D gene (6 bases). The CDR3 spans 14 residues. V was cut by 4 bases and J by 2 bases, with 9 bases left in between. Germline CDR1 and CDR2: SGHAT and FQNNGV. In DNA form, the CDR3 reads TGTGCCAGCAGCTCACAGGGTACTGGAAACACCATATATTTT. Amino acids: CASSSQGTGNTIYF.

V gene TRBV19 combines with J gene TRBJ2-1; D not certain. Trimming removed 4 bases from V and 0 bases from J, with 7 bases in between. The CDR3 has 14 residues. Germline V gene data show CDR1 as LNHDA and CDR2 as SQIVND (reference sequence). The CDR3 region has the DNA TGTGCCAGTAGTAGGCGGAGCTCCTACAATGAGCAGTTCTTC. As protein: CASSRRSSYNEQFF. The complete variable domain, with remaining parts taken from reference TRBV19 and TRBJ2-1, reads DGGITQSPKYLFRKEGQNVTLSCEQNLNHDAMYWYRQDPGQGLRLIYYSQIVNDFQKGDIAEGYSVSREKKESFPLTVTSAQKNPTAFYLCASSRRSSYNEQFFGPGTRLTVL.

The chain couples TRBV7-2 to TRBJ2-2; D is uncertain. Germline V gene data show CDR1 as SGHTA and CDR2 as FQGNSA. This CDR3 contains 16 residues. The V end was cut by 1 base, the J end by 1 base, with 10 bases between. Written as DNA, the CDR3 is TGTGCCAGCAGCTTAGGAGTAGGGCAGAACACCGGGGAGCTGTTTTTT. This codes for CASSLGVGQNTGELFF.

The chain links TRBV19 to TRBJ2-2; D uncertain. Trimming took 3 bases from V and 0 from J, leaving 8 bases between them. Germline CDR1 is LNHDA and CDR2 is SQIVND (reference sequence). The CDR3 totals 15 residues. The CDR3: CASSISIANTGELFF. In DNA form, the CDR3 reads TGTGCCAGTAGTATTAGCATCGCGAACACCGGGGAGCTGTTTTTT.

The rearrangement joins TRBV6-1 to TRBJ2-1; no definite D call. Trimming shortened V by 5 bases and J by 10 bases, and 9 bases separated the two germline ends. The CDR3 spans 11 residues. CDR1 is MNHNS, CDR2 SASEGT, per germline. The CDR3 sequence is CASSLFAEQFF. In DNA form, the CDR3 reads TGTGCCAGCAGTCTGTTTGCGGAGCAGTTCTTC.

The rearrangement joins TRBV20-1 to TRBJ1-1; TRBD1 is a possible D gene (5 bases). Germline CDR1 and CDR2: DFQATT and SNEGSKA (reference sequence). V was trimmed by 8 bases and J by 10 bases, leaving 8 bases between them. The CDR3 has 8 amino acids. The CDR3 region has the DNA TGCAGTACGCAGGGAGCTTTCTTT. Protein: CSTQGAFF.

This chain uses TRBV2 with TRBJ2-3; a possible D gene is TRBD2 (6 bases). V was shortened by 1 base and J by 8 bases, with 10 bases between the two germline ends. Germline V lookup: CDR1 SNHLY, CDR2 FYNNEI. The CDR3 is made up of 13 amino acids. CDR3 loop: CASSEGWGVTQYF. CDR3 DNA sequence: TGTGCCAGCAGTGAAGGGTGGGGGGTTACGCAGTATTTT.

The gene calls are TRBV7-9 and TRBJ1-3; D not certain. Deletions cut 0 bases from V and 0 bases from J, with 12 bases between. The V gene's germline CDR1 is SEHNR and CDR2 FQNEAQ (reference sequence). The CDR3 length is 17 residues. CDR3 protein: CASSLARMTVSGNTIYF. The CDR3 region has the DNA TGTGCCAGCAGCTTAGCCAGGATGACGGTCTCTGGAAACACCATATATTTT.

The chain recombines TRBV5-1 with TRBJ2-7; 10 bases are shared with TRBD1. From germline, CDR1 is SGHRS and CDR2 YFSETQ. V trimming: 7 bases; J trimming: 7 bases; junction bases outside the gene matches: 14. CDR3 length: 15 residues. The CDR3 DNA reads as TGCGCCAGCGCAGACCGGACAGGGGGAGCTTCGGAGCAGTACTTC. Encoded protein: CASADRTGGASEQYF. Based on the CDR3 plus reference TRBV5-1 and TRBJ2-7, the full variable domain is KAGVTQTPRYLIKTRGQQVTLSCSPISGHRSVSWYQQTPGQGLQFLFEYFSETQRNKGNFPGRFSGRQFSNSRSEMNVSTLELGDSALYLCASADRTGGASEQYFGPGTRLTVT.

V and J are TRBV20-1 and TRBJ2-1; D not certain. The CDR3 length is 11 residues. The V gene lost 3 bases and the J gene lost 7 bases, with 7 bases spanning the gap. Germline V gives CDR1 DFQATT, CDR2 SNEGSKA (reference sequence). CDR3 bases: TGCAGTGCTAGTCCGACGAATGAGCAGTTCTTC. Its protein is CSASPTNEQFF.

The chain employs TRBV18 and TRBJ2-1; 10 bases agree with TRBD2. This CDR3 spans 16 amino acids. Germline V CDR1 and CDR2: KGHSH, LQKENI. Trimming removed 2 bases from V and 6 bases from J; junction bases left unmatched: 7. This chain's CDR3 is CASSPGRLAGANEQFF. The CDR3 DNA is TGTGCCAGCTCACCAGGGAGGCTAGCGGGAGCCAATGAGCAGTTCTTC.

The gene calls are TRBV28 and TRBJ1-5, with a possible D match to TRBD1 (6 bases). The V end lost 4 bases, the J end lost 2 bases, and 12 bases lay between the germline ends. From germline, CDR1 is MDHEN and CDR2 SYDVKM. This CDR3 has 15 residues. CDR3: CASSWEQGGNQPQHF. Written as DNA, the CDR3 is TGTGCCAGCAGTTGGGAACAGGGAGGCAATCAGCCCCAGCATTTT.

This clone was found once. The V gene is TRBV5-4, the J gene TRBJ2-2; 7 bases map to TRBD1. The CDR3 loop spans 13 amino acids. The V segment lost 3 bases and the J segment 5 bases; nucleotides outside the gene matches: 1. CDR1 and CDR2 (germline): SGHNT, YYREEE (reference sequence). The CDR3 loop is CASSSQGTGELFF. CDR3 nucleotide sequence: TGTGCCAGCAGCTCACAGGGGACCGGGGAGCTGTTTTTT. Based on the CDR3 plus reference TRBV5-4 and TRBJ2-2, the full variable domain is ETGVTQSPTHLIKTRGQQVTLRCSSQSGHNTVSWYQQALGQGPQFIFQYYREEENGRGNFPPRFSGLQFPNYSSELNVNALELDDSALYLCASSSQGTGELFFGEGSRLTVL.

This clone is a singleton in its sample. V and J are TRBV2 and TRBJ1-4, with a weak D call TRBD1 (5 bases). The CDR3 is 13 amino acids. Germline V gene sequence: CDR1 SNHLY, CDR2 FYNNEI. Trimming cost V 7 bases and J 6 bases, with 12 bases left between them. CDR3 amino acids: CASKFGRDEKLFF. In nucleotides, the CDR3 is TGTGCCAGCAAGTTCGGCAGGGATGAAAAACTGTTTTTT.

This clone was observed once. This rearrangement joins TRBV5-1 to TRBJ1-3; D not certain. V lost 5 bases and J 2 bases, leaving 11 bases between the germline ends. The CDR3 has 14 residues. CDR1 SGHRS and CDR2 YFSETQ come from the germline V gene. CDR3 in amino acids: CASSAGITGNTIYF. The CDR3 region has the DNA TGCGCCAGCAGTGCCGGGATCACTGGAAACACCATATATTTT.

The gene calls are TRBV7-2 and TRBJ1-1; D unresolved. This CDR3 region has 16 residues. Germline lookup yields CDR1 SGHTA and CDR2 FQGNSA. The ends were cut back, 5 bases at V and 3 bases at J, with 19 bases in the middle. The CDR3 reads CASSKSSTRLDTEAFF. The CDR3 DNA sequence: TGTGCCAGCAGCAAAAGTTCGACCAGGCTCGACACTGAAGCTTTCTTT.

The chain has TRBV10-3 and TRBJ2-7, with TRBD1 matching over 11 bases. V lost 7 bases and J lost 2; bases outside the gene matches: 7. Germline assignment: CDR1 ENHRY and CDR2 SYGVKD. The CDR3 is made up of 15 amino acids. The CDR3 nucleotides read TGTGCCATCAAAGGACAGGGGGCAGGCCCCTACGAGCAGTACTTC. Translation gives CAIKGQGAGPYEQYF.